Below, one T cell receptor (beta chain) is given with its context. No antigen is known for it. This CDR3 has 17 residues. Assay: immunoSEQ multiplex PCR; the TCRdb copy retains only in-frame clones and omits some. The sample consists of roughly 60,000 clones, approximately 70% of them appearing once. This specimen comes from a study of vaccination effects on CD4 cells after COVID-19. In the study overall: Samples were given by two convalescent patients 16 days and one week before vaccination.

With approximately 10 days of culture completed, CD4+ T cells were isolated. Half the medium was replaced with IL-2 medium on days 3 and 7. Findings and caveats of the study: Mainly new vaccine-induced clones made up the post-vaccine spike-reactive clones in convalescents.

This chain connects TRBV21-1 to TRBJ2-5. TRBV21-1 is shown as a pseudogene. The material sequenced was CD4+ T cells from PBMCs cultured without peptide, taken before COVID-19 vaccination. This receptor was identified in a human donor who had a prior SARS-CoV-2 infection. CDR3 sequence (DNA): TGTGCCAGCAGCGAGACCCCCCGAAGGGCTGGGCAAGAGACCCAGTACTTC. Translated: CASSETPRRAGQETQYF.